This TCR beta chain was sequenced in a study of T cell responses to AZD1222 COVID-19 vaccine (dated by TCRdb to the early 2020s). At the level of the whole study: A total of about 230 trial participants underwent TCR sequencing, of whom some 210 received two doses of AZD1222 and about 25 received two doses of the MenACWY control vaccine. Trial participants were enrolled into age subgroups of 18-55, 56-69 and 70-plus years, which contained about 150, 27 and 61 TCR-sequenced participants, respectively. General study outcomes and caveats: A significant rise in spike-specific TCR breadth and depth was observed after two AZD1222 doses relative to day 0 and relative to MenACWY recipients. In the small 56-69-year group, the increase in depth fell short of significance, most likely because of low power. Participants were mostly white British and included more females than males, and it was suggested by the authors that clonal diversity may have been underestimated. Conclusions about previously exposed vaccinees were limited because only six AZD1222 recipients were SARS-CoV-2 seropositive at baseline. The vaccine-associated CD4 TCRs covered the entire spike protein, and the dominant responses fell in regions 160-218 and 743-854. Reportedly, close to half of the unique spike-specific TCRs recognized epitopes lying outside the regions that are mutated in the B.1.351 and B.1.1.7 variants. Because no samples from the day 14 peak response were available, repertoires could be characterized only after the peak T cell response.

The CDR3 regions of human TCRbeta chains were subjected to immunosequencing. The paper's processing steps were these. Repertoire TCRs were matched against a reference library of SARS-CoV-2-specific TCRs generated with the MIRA antigen-specificity platform. Breadth meant the fraction of unique TCRs that were SARS-CoV-2-associated, whereas depth meant the fraction of total T cells that were SARS-CoV-2-associated. Using the MIRA data, each spike-specific TCR was mapped to the spike region that the TCR reacts to and placed in a CD4 or CD8 class. Log10-transformed breadth and depth values were compared by one-way ANOVA with Sidak's multiple comparisons tests. Drawn from immuneACCESS, this table holds only the in-frame rearrangements with V and J called that TCRdb kept. Clones are partly lost; checked studies trace under half to an unresolved V gene and leave the rest unexplained. The V and J calls and the clone size are those of that table, but D and trimming were determined from the DNA. The sample contains 120,000 to 150,000 clones, around 86% of them found a single time. Over 4% of the sample lies in the top ten.

The table lists this clone with many counts. Its specific antigen is unknown. No per-base quality is available; no much larger clone lies one base away. Germline trimming: 0 bases from V, 5 bases from J; junction bases outside gene matches: 6. The CDR1 and CDR2 encoded by the germline V gene (reference sequence) are MNHEY and SMNVEV. The CDR3 spans 16 residues, from the cysteine through the phenylalanine. The sequence is cut down to CDR3 DNA, 48 bases in frame from base 1. What this sample's time point label stands for: baseline before first vaccination. The treatment or condition label on this specimen signifies: meningococcal conjugate vaccine given as trial control. The vaccinee samples were drawn from two UK trials, COV001 and COV002, one of which was a single-blind randomized controlled phase 2/3 trial testing AZD1222 (ChAdOx1 nCoV-19) in healthy adults. For TCRbeta chain sequencing, PBMC samples from trial participants were taken at day 0 and at day 28 after the second dose.

The sequence was obtained from an adult in good health. Here the sequenced sample was peripheral blood, taken on day 0 of MenACWY control vaccination. The chain uses TRBV27 and TRBJ2-7, and 11 junctional nucleotides match TRBD2. The DNA sequence follows: TGTGCCAGCAGTTTATCGATGACTAGCGGGGACCACGAGCAGTACTTC. This translates into CASSLSMTSGDHEQYF.